This T cell receptor (beta chain) came from a study of lymphopenia after photon versus proton radiotherapy. Whole-study findings and limits: Authors raise, but do not show, better survival with proton therapy. Larger post-nadir TCR diversity loss correlated inversely with survival in deceased patients. Photon-treated patients lost naive T cells and TCR diversity; proton-treated stayed stable. Oligoclonal CD8+ Temra expansion after nadir drove photon patients' diversity drop.

The CDR3 loop spans 16 amino acids. The V and J ends lost 5 bases and 7 bases, in that order; junction bases with no gene match: 13. CDR1 LNHNV and CDR2 YYDKDF come from the germline V gene (reference sequence). As concerns this clone: What it binds is not known.

Produced via immunoSEQ multiplex PCR; TCRdb's table is partial and in-frame only. Of approximately 91,000 clones listed, around four fifths were seen once; the top ten hold over 1.1%. The V gene is TRBV15, the J gene TRBJ1-4; 7 nucleotides match TRBD1. The receptor was isolated from a man aged 55 to 70 with pancreatic cancer. The sequencing here drew on peripheral blood, taken from a patient treated with proton-based radiotherapy. The CDR3: CATSVRQGPEFEKLFF. In DNA, the CDR3 is TGTGCCACCAGCGTCCGACAGGGCCCTGAATTTGAAAAACTGTTTTTT.